This T cell receptor (beta chain) was captured in a study of technical replicates of blood from several donors (dated by TCRdb to between 2016 and 2019). A remark on this clone: The antigen this receptor binds is unknown. Base qualities are missing; no much larger clone stands one base away.

The library was built by means of the immunoSEQ multiplex PCR assay. TCRdb carries this immuneACCESS record with in-frame sequences only. Its versions omit some clonotypes, under half of them owing to an unresolved V gene in the studies checked, with the rest unexplained. This sample comprises tens of thousands of clones, nearly 96% of them detected only once. 0.3% to 0.4% of the sample is taken by the ten largest. Sequences were obtained from T cells isolated from PBMCs. The TCR sequence derives from a human donor in good health.

Here the CDR3 is given as CASSQPPRLAEGADTQYF. The nucleotide sequence reads as follows: TGTGCCAGCAGCCAACCCCCCAGACTAGCGGAGGGGGCAGATACGCAGTATTTT. The chain was built from TRBV4-2 and TRBJ2-3, with 9 bases in between that match TRBD2. Measured from the cysteine to the phenylalanine, the CDR3 is 18 residues long. CDR3 DNA is the only sequence kept; it has 54 bases, read in frame from the first base. CDR1 and CDR2, per the germline V gene, are LGHNA and YNFKEQ. V is trimmed back by 2 bases and J by 4 bases, and the junction contains 13 bases that no gene match accounts for.